The rows below give T cell receptor beta chains drawn from one sample of a study of T-cell reconstitution after alpha-beta-depleted transplantation in children. Each CDR3 protein is one row after TCRdb ran MiXCR on the PCR reads. Among about 500,000 distinct CDR3 sequences, 9.5% to 12% were seen once, and the ten largest hold 12% to 15%. The source material was PBMCs, mostly from graft donor cells, sampled 180 days after TCRalphabeta/CD19-depleted stem cell transplant. The origin of the receptors is a female patient between 2 and 10 years old who had a stem cell transplant for aplastic anemia, so the T cells may come from the graft donor. Each CDR3 is given with its conserved first and last residue.

>TRBV11-2
CASSPDGRFTDTQYF
>TRBV5-1
CASSWDSATNEKLFF
>TRBV7-2
CASSSDRGQNSPLHF
>TRBV27
CASSLSGTYGYTF
>TRBV12-3/TRBV12-4
CASSLWGMGGNPYEQYF
>TRBV6-1
CASSRGTGFYEQYF
>TRBV7-9
CASSSLDRGGWNIQYF
>TRBV5-5
CASSLEGRTDTQYF
>TRBV11-2
CASSSRTTGGPQPGGYNEQFF
>TRBV7-3
CASSGGGANEQFF
>TRBV5-1
CASSLEQGANEQYF